This T cell receptor beta chain comes out of a study of T cell repertoires in cytomegalovirus infection. Study summary: Indications of both CMV infection and matching HLA type were provided by public TCR beta signatures.

In germline, CDR1 is DFQATT, CDR2 SNEGSKA (reference sequence). The CDR3 extends over 14 amino acids. V was pared by 5 bases and J by 1 base, with 14 bases between. Whole-study results and caveats: Dominating the ex vivo response were HLA-C-restricted CMV-specific TCR beta clonotypes.

There are many counts of this clonotype. The target antigen is unknown. TCRdb used MiXCR to reprocess the reads, holding one entry per CDR3 protein. The sample has around 130,000 distinct CDR3 sequences, 8% to 9% seen once. V usage is TRBV20-1 and J usage is TRBJ1-1; a weak D match, TRBD1 (5 bases). This clonotype was sampled from a human donor in good health (CMV status not recorded). Some clones in this sample may be carry-over from other donors' samples. Sequences were obtained from PBMCs. CDR3 sequence (DNA): TGCAGTGCTTCCCCCGGACACCGGAACACTGAAGCTTTCTTT. The encoded protein is CSASPGHRNTEAFF.